This T cell receptor beta chain was sequenced during a study of cytomegalovirus exposure and HLA in healthy donors. This clone is medium-sized (0.01 to 0.1%) within its sample. Its target is not known. Study-level results: Investigators reported approximately 170 TCR beta chains as tied to cytomegalovirus.

The CDR3 contains 11 residues. Trimming took 1 base from V and 8 from J, leaving 8 bases between them. Germline V lookup: CDR1 SQVTM, CDR2 ANQGSEA. This PCR relied on a set of 60 Vbeta primers and 13 Jbeta primers. Sequencing was performed with immunoSEQ multiplex PCR; in TCRdb, only in-frame clones are kept and a portion is missing. The sample has about 130,000 clones, around 80% seen once. This clonotype was obtained from a young woman in good health and CMV-seropositive. V usage is TRBV29-1 and J usage is TRBJ1-1; D unresolved. The specimen was PBMCs. This CDR3 reads CSVEANREAFF. The DNA of the CDR3 is TGCAGCGTTGAAGCGAACAGAGAAGCTTTCTTT.